This TCR beta chain was sequenced during a study of T cell repertoires in cytomegalovirus infection. At the level of the study: Peptides in the study included HLA-C-restricted and HLA-B-restricted CMV epitopes. A matching HLA type, together with CMV infection, was signaled by public TCR beta signatures. Findings and caveats of the study: Pooled public TCR beta family frequency picked out CMV carriers with the relevant HLA.

The CDR3 length is 16 residues. V gave up 1 base and J gave up 6 bases, with 17 bases separating them. TCRdb re-called the reads with MiXCR, one entry per CDR3 protein. Altogether about 270,000 distinct CDR3 sequences are present, less than 25% being singletons, with the ten largest covering 15% to 20%. This clonotype was found many times. Antigen unknown. This TCR came from a human donor in good health (CMV status not recorded). Some clones in this sample may be carry-over from other donors' samples. The V gene is TRBV12-3 or TRBV12-4, the J gene TRBJ2-3, with a tentative D call TRBD1 (8 bases). The sequences come from cultured PBMCs, collected from culture after CMV antigen stimulation. The CDR3 DNA sequence: TGTGCCAGCAGTTTAGACGGACAGGGAGGGGGTGATACGCAGTATTTT. Encoded protein: CASSLDGQGGGDTQYF.